The 25 T cell receptor beta chains below come from one sample, sequenced in a study of vaccination and CD4 T cells after COVID-19. The treatment here: approximately 11-day PBMC culture with coronavirus spike peptide pools or control peptides (ViraFEST assay). Sequencing of cultured CD4+ T cell DNA used the Oncomine TCR Beta short-read assay. TCRdb analysed the PCR reads with MiXCR anew, one entry per CDR3 protein. The sample holds under 20,000 distinct CDR3 sequences, about 46% seen once. No antigens are known for them. The sequencing used CD4+ T cells from blood, cultured in vitro, collected after SARS-CoV-2 vaccination. The receptors stem from a human donor who had recovered from COVID-19.

CDR3 in amino acids: CSASEGETQYF. The CDR3, as DNA: TGCAGTGCTAGCGAGGGGGAGACCCAGTACTTC. The chain is built from TRBV20-1 and TRBJ2-5, with D perhaps assigned TRBD1 or TRBD2 (5 bases each). The germline V gene has CDR1 DFQATT and CDR2 SNEGSKA (reference sequence). This CDR3 contains 11 residues. The V end lost 3 bases, the J end lost 5 bases, and 7 bases lay between the germline ends.

This clonotype has a handful of counts. The chain links TRBV7-2 to TRBJ1-1; D not resolved. Per germline, CDR1 SGHTA and CDR2 FQGNSA. The CDR3 has 13 amino acids. V was cut by 5 bases and J by 2 bases, with 9 bases left in between. For the CDR3, the DNA is TGTGCCAGCAGCCCTCAGGACAACACTGAAGCTTTCTTT. The encoded protein is CASSPQDNTEAFF.

The chain links TRBV18 to TRBJ1-2; tentative D call: TRBD1 (5 bases). Germline CDR1 and CDR2: KGHSH and LQKENI. Trimming stripped 2 bases from V and 7 bases from J, with 11 bases between. The CDR3 covers 13 residues. The DNA for the CDR3 is TGTGCCAGCTCACCAGGGGCGGGAGGTGGCTACACCTTC. This encodes CASSPGAGGGYTF.

This clonotype was detected only a few times. This chain links TRBV2 with TRBJ1-6; 7 bases match TRBD1. Germline lookup yields CDR1 SNHLY and CDR2 FYNNEI. Trimming cost V 5 bases and J 14 bases; bases outside gene matches: 12. This CDR3 comprises 14 residues. The CDR3: CASSSGQARISLHF. CDR3 DNA: TGTGCCAGCAGTTCTGGACAGGCCCGTATTTCCCTCCACTTT.

The chain employs TRBV19 and TRBJ1-5; D call uncertain. V was clipped by 5 bases and J by 0 bases, with 14 bases between them. The germline CDR1 and CDR2 sequences are LNHDA and SQIVND (reference sequence). The CDR3 consists of 16 residues. CDR3 protein: CASSLSRSYSNQPQHF. Written as DNA, the CDR3 is TGTGCCAGTAGTTTATCACGGTCTTATAGCAATCAGCCCCAGCATTTT.

The V call is TRBV30, the J call TRBJ2-5, with D possibly being TRBD2 (6 bases). V was trimmed by 5 bases and J by 5 bases, leaving 12 bases between them. Germline V CDR1 and CDR2: GTSNPN, SVGIG (reference sequence). The CDR3 has 12 residues. This CDR3 reads CAWSTSWETQYF. The CDR3 bases are TGTGCCTGGTCGACTAGTTGGGAGACCCAGTACTTC.

V and J are TRBV29-1 and TRBJ2-3; 9 bases match TRBD2. Per the germline V gene, CDR1 is SQVTM and CDR2 is ANQGSEA. J gave up 3 bases and V 5 bases, and 6 bases lay outside the gene matches. The CDR3 extends over 14 amino acids. The CDR3 reads CSVLKREVTDTQYF. As DNA, the CDR3 is TGCAGCGTTCTCAAGCGGGAGGTGACAGATACGCAGTATTTT.

The V gene is TRBV30, the J gene TRBJ2-7; perhaps TRBD2 as D (5 bases). CDR3 length: 14 residues. V was trimmed by 0 bases and J by 0 bases, leaving 9 bases between them. Germline V gene data show CDR1 as GTSNPN and CDR2 as SVGIG (reference sequence). CDR3 coding DNA: TGTGCCTGGAGTGTAGACACTAGCTCCTACGAGCAGTACTTC. Translation: CAWSVDTSSYEQYF.

The chain combines TRBV6-1 with TRBJ2-1; unclear D gene. The J call may be in error: the DNA end matches TRBJ2-7 better. The CDR3 is made up of 12 amino acids. Germline V CDR1 and CDR2: MNHNS, SASEGT. The CDR3 sequence is CASSDYLSKQYF. CDR3 DNA: TGTGCCAGCAGTGACTACCTATCCAAGCAGTACTTC.

The rearrangement links TRBV6-1 to TRBJ1-2; TRBD1 is a possible D gene (5 bases). CDR3 length: 15 residues. Germline V gene lookup returns CDR1 MNHNS and CDR2 SASEGT. Trimming cost V 2 bases and J 3 bases, with 13 bases left between them. The CDR3 region is CASSESRDGYYGYTF. The CDR3 bases are TGTGCCAGCAGTGAAAGCCGGGACGGCTACTATGGCTACACCTTC.

The chain employs TRBV20-1 and TRBJ1-4, with TRBD1 identical over 8 bases. Germline CDR1 is DFQATT and CDR2 is SNEGSKA (reference sequence). The CDR3 contains 13 residues. Losses at the gene ends were 3 bases for V and 8 bases for J; bases not matched to a gene: 5. CDR3: CSARTGEPEKLFF. Written as DNA, the CDR3 is TGCAGTGCTAGGACAGGGGAGCCAGAAAAACTGTTTTTT.

The chain uses TRBV30 and TRBJ2-7; 7 positions match TRBD2. V trimming: 1 base; J trimming: 3 bases; junction bases outside the gene matches: 6. This CDR3 comprises 14 residues. Germline CDR1 is GTSNPN and CDR2 is SVGIG (reference sequence). This CDR3 reads CAWSAGGIGYEQYF. CDR3 in DNA: TGTGCCTGGAGTGCCGGGGGGATTGGCTACGAGCAGTACTTC.

The chain employs TRBV12-3 or TRBV12-4 and TRBJ1-2, with 7 bases aligning to TRBD1. The CDR3 spans 14 residues. Unmatched junction bases numbered 8, after V lost 5 bases and J lost 5 bases. CDR3 protein: CASSIRTGAYGYTF. CDR3 nucleotides: TGTGCCAGCAGTATCCGGACAGGTGCTTATGGCTACACCTTC.

The chain uses TRBV25-1 and TRBJ2-7; tentatively, D is TRBD1 (5 bases). Trimming pared 5 bases from V and 0 bases from J, leaving 14 bases between. The V gene's germline CDR1 is MGHDK and CDR2 SYGVNS. CDR3 length: 15 amino acids. The CDR3 DNA reads TGTGCCAGCAGTACGACCTCCAGGGTCTCCTACGAGCAGTACTTC. Amino acids: CASSTTSRVSYEQYF.

This chain uses TRBV29-1 with TRBJ2-5; tentatively, D is TRBD2 (6 bases). V lost 4 bases and J 1 base, leaving 10 bases between the germline ends. This CDR3 is built from 13 residues. Germline V gives CDR1 SQVTM, CDR2 ANQGSEA. This CDR3 is CSVVEGSQETQYF. CDR3 nucleotide sequence: TGCAGCGTTGTGGAGGGCAGCCAAGAGACCCAGTACTTC.

This clonotype was detected only a few times. The V and J genes are TRBV5-1 and TRBJ2-7, with TRBD2 matching over 7 bases. The CDR3 contains 14 residues. The V gene's germline CDR1 is SGHRS and CDR2 YFSETQ. V gave up 1 base and J gave up 1 base; unmatched junction bases: 2. Here the CDR3 DNA reads TGCGCCAGCAGCTTGTCTAGCGGTTCCTACGAGCAGTACTTC. Translated: CASSLSSGSYEQYF.

This clonotype appeared a single time. This chain uses TRBV11-3 with TRBJ2-3; 10 bases are a match to TRBD2. This CDR3 spans 16 amino acids. Looked up from germline, CDR1 is SGHNT and CDR2 is YENEEA. Trimming took 1 base from V and 0 from J; bases not matched to a gene: 1. CDR3 sequence (DNA): TGTGCCAGCAGCTTAGCGACTAGCGGGAGCACAGATACGCAGTATTTT. It is translated as CASSLATSGSTDTQYF.

The chain has TRBV6-1 and TRBJ2-5; 10 bases match TRBD1. The CDR3 runs to 13 residues. Germline V gene lookup returns CDR1 MNHNS and CDR2 SASEGT. V was clipped by 6 bases and J by 5 bases; unmatched bases: 3. CDR3 sequence reads: CASRTGGGETQYF. Written as DNA, the CDR3 is TGTGCCAGCAGGACAGGGGGCGGGGAGACCCAGTACTTC.

The chain employs TRBV7-9 and TRBJ2-3; 12 bases map to TRBD2. Germline trimming cut 2 bases from V and 4 bases from J; bases unmatched to any gene: 4. This CDR3 region has 16 residues. Looked up from germline, CDR1 is SEHNR and CDR2 is FQNEAQ (reference sequence). CDR3 bases: TGTGCCAGCAGCTTAAGCCTAGCGGGAGGGGCAGATACGCAGTATTTT. Amino acid sequence: CASSLSLAGGADTQYF.

The chain is built from TRBV6-5 and TRBJ2-6; 7 nucleotides match TRBD1. The junction had 1 base not matched to a gene; V was cut back by 4 bases and J by 1 base. The CDR3 contains 15 residues. CDR1 and CDR2 (germline): MNHEY, SVGAGI. CDR3 sequence: CASSSGGSGANVLTF. The CDR3 DNA reads TGTGCCAGCAGTTCAGGGGGTTCTGGGGCCAACGTCCTGACTTTC.

This chain connects TRBV30 to TRBJ1-2; D not resolved. V was pared by 3 bases and J by 4 bases, with 15 bases between. This CDR3 comprises 14 residues. CDR1 GTSNPN and CDR2 SVGIG come from the germline V gene (reference sequence). The CDR3 DNA sequence: TGTGCCTGGAGCCAGATGAGGACTGGCTATGGCTACACCTTC. Protein product: CAWSQMRTGYGYTF.

This clonotype was seen only a few times. The V call is TRBV2, the J call TRBJ1-5, with D hard to call. Germline CDR1 reads SNHLY; CDR2 reads FYNNEI. V gave up 5 bases and J gave up 7 bases, with 12 bases separating them. The CDR3 is 13 residues long. CDR3 coding DNA: TGTGCCAGCAGTTCCAGGTTGGGGCAGCCCCAGCATTTT. Translated, it gives CASSSRLGQPQHF.

V usage is TRBV20-1 and J usage is TRBJ2-3, with D possibly TRBD1 on 6 matching bases. Germline V gives CDR1 DFQATT, CDR2 SNEGSKA (reference sequence). The CDR3 spans 19 residues. The ends were cut back, 0 bases at V and 3 bases at J, with 25 bases in the middle. The CDR3 coding sequence is TGCAGTGCTAGAGATTTTCTCAATACAGGGAACCATGGGACAGATACGCAGTATTTT. This translates into CSARDFLNTGNHGTDTQYF.

This chain connects TRBV10-3 to TRBJ2-7, with TRBD2 matching 7 bases. CDR1 and CDR2 (germline): ENHRY, SYGVKD. The length of the CDR3 is 13 residues. V lost 5 bases to trimming and J lost 3 bases; unmatched junction nucleotides: 4. This chain's CDR3 is CAISRGVGYEQYF. The CDR3 DNA reads TGTGCCATCAGTCGGGGGGTCGGCTACGAGCAGTACTTC.

This chain connects TRBV20-1 to TRBJ2-7; perhaps TRBD2 as D (7 bases). The CDR3 is made up of 14 amino acids. The V gene lost 3 bases and the J gene lost 5 bases, with 17 bases spanning the gap. Germline-derived CDR1 and CDR2 are DFQATT and SNEGSKA (reference sequence). The CDR3 DNA is TGCAGTGCTAGCTCTATCGGGGGGCTCGACGAGCAGTACTTC. This translates into CSASSIGGLDEQYF.